One and the same sample provided the 21 T cell receptor beta chains below, sequenced in a study of T cells in Graves' hyperthyroidism and ophthalmopathy. There were TCR beta CDR3 regions amplified from RNA transcripts. RT-PCR in the first round (using the HTBI primer set) targeted the TCR CDR3. TCRdb analysed the multiplex PCR reads with MiXCR anew, one entry per CDR3 protein. The sample includes 400,000 to 550,000 distinct CDR3 sequences, over 13% of them seen just once. The sequenced material came from blood. These receptors originate from a woman aged 18-29 years with Graves' hyperthyroidism.

The chain joins TRBV5-1 to TRBJ1-2, with 7 bases identical to TRBD1. CDR3 length equals 14 residues. V lost 4 bases to trimming and J lost 5 bases; unmatched junction nucleotides: 8. Germline V gene sequence: CDR1 SGHRS, CDR2 YFSETQ. CDR3 amino acids: CASSGSGTEYGYTF. The CDR3 region has the DNA TGCGCCAGCAGCGGATCCGGGACAGAATATGGCTACACCTTC.

Regarding this clonotype: It may be a read error: a sequence one base away is much more abundant. Likely a read error: the CDR3 ends without its conserved phenylalanine or tryptophan. The genes are TRBV9 and TRBJ2-3; 13 nucleotides align to TRBD2. Germline V gives CDR1 SGDLS, CDR2 YYNGEE. V shed 1 base and J 3 bases; nucleotides not matched to a gene: 2. This CDR3 contains 16 residues. CDR3 coding DNA: TGTGCCAGCAGCGTAAGGACTAGCGGGAGAACAGATACGCAGTATTCT. Translating it yields CASSVRTSGRTDTQYS.

This clonotype was counted at least ten times. The chain links TRBV13 to TRBJ2-7; TRBD2 aligns across 12 bases. CDR1 and CDR2 (germline): PRHDT, FYEKMQ (reference sequence). This CDR3 region has 15 residues. V was clipped by 4 bases and J by 2 bases; unmatched bases: 3. The CDR3 here is CASSSTSGGTYEQYV. CDR3 sequence (DNA): TGTGCCAGCAGCTCGACTAGCGGGGGAACCTACGAGCAGTACGTC.

This clonotype was detected only a few times. The V call is TRBV6-1, the J call TRBJ2-7, with a possible D match to TRBD2 (5 bases). Germline CDR1 and CDR2: MNHNS and SASEGT. This CDR3 region has 14 residues. V lost 6 bases and J 6 bases, leaving 18 bases between the germline ends. The chain's CDR3 is CASRNIVSVPEQYF. The CDR3 nucleotides are TGTGCCAGCAGAAACATCGTTAGCGTCCCCGAGCAGTACTTC.

The table lists this clonotype with many counts. The rearrangement joins TRBV7-3 to TRBJ2-1; 9 nucleotides agree with TRBD2. Germline assignment: CDR1 SGHTA and CDR2 FQGTGA. There are 13 residues in the CDR3. V was clipped by 2 bases and J by 12 bases; unmatched bases: 5. CDR3 protein: CASSLSAGGGQFF. CDR3 sequence (DNA): TGTGCCAGCAGCTTATCCGCGGGAGGGGGGCAGTTCTTC.

The gene calls are TRBV6-2 or TRBV6-3 and TRBJ1-2; D unresolved. Trimming took off 7 bases at V and 2 bases at J, with 8 bases between the two ends. This CDR3 contains 12 residues. Germline V gene sequence: CDR1 MNHEY, CDR2 SVGEGT. The CDR3 region has the DNA TGTGCCAGCACCCTTTCCAACTATGGCTACACCTTC. This gives the protein CASTLSNYGYTF.

The chain carries TRBV24-1 and TRBJ2-1, with D maybe TRBD1 (6 bases). From germline, CDR1 is KGHDR and CDR2 SFDVKD. V was pared by 7 bases and J by 8 bases, with 17 bases between. The CDR3 runs to 14 residues. CDR3 sequence: CATSTTQGIDEQFF. Written as DNA, the CDR3 is TGTGCCACCAGCACAACACAGGGTATCGATGAGCAGTTCTTC.

This clonotype occurred a few times. The rearrangement joins TRBV4-2 to TRBJ2-1; D unclear. The germline CDR1 and CDR2 sequences are LGHNA and YNFKEQ. The CDR3 sequence is 13 residues long. With 3 bases removed from V and 8 bases from J, the gap between germline ends came to 11 bases. CDR3 DNA sequence: TGTGCCAGCAGCCACGCCAGTATAGATGAGCAGTTCTTC. The encoded protein is CASSHASIDEQFF.

This clonotype was seen at least ten times. The CDR3 reads CASGPSNEQFF. The DNA for the CDR3 is TGTGCCAGCGGGCCAAGCAATGAGCAGTTCTTC. The chain couples TRBV25-1 to TRBJ2-1; D gene unclear. V was pared by 8 bases and J by 6 bases, with 8 bases between. Per germline, CDR1 MGHDK and CDR2 SYGVNS. The CDR3 contains 11 residues.

This clonotype was seen more than once but under ten times. The chain links TRBV5-1 to TRBJ2-1, with D possibly being TRBD1 (5 bases). Germline assignment: CDR1 SGHRS and CDR2 YFSETQ. The CDR3 is 14 residues long. The V end was cut by 3 bases, the J end by 9 bases, with 16 bases between. CDR3 sequence: CASSSQKGYGEQFF. CDR3 bases: TGCGCCAGCAGCTCGCAAAAGGGGTACGGTGAGCAGTTCTTC.

Only a few counts were recorded for this clonotype. This chain uses TRBV29-1 with TRBJ2-2; 12 bases line up with TRBD1. The CDR3 runs to 15 residues. Germline CDR1 is SQVTM and CDR2 is ANQGSEA. With 2 bases clipped from V and 6 bases from J, the junction kept 4 bases outside the gene matches. CDR3 bases: TGCAGCGTTGAAACGGGGACAGGGGGCTCCGGGGAGCTGTTTTTT. Translating it yields CSVETGTGGSGELFF.

There are a few counts of this clonotype. The rearrangement links TRBV14 to TRBJ1-2; D perhaps matches TRBD1 (6 bases). CDR3 length: 14 amino acids. CDR1 and CDR2 from the germline V gene are SGHDN and FVKESK. V dropped 4 bases and J dropped 2 bases, with 11 bases sitting between them. For the CDR3, the DNA is TGTGCCAGCAGCCTCGGACAGTTCAACTATGGCTACACCTTC. Encoded protein: CASSLGQFNYGYTF.

In this sample, this clonotype turned up many times. The gene calls are TRBV11-2 and TRBJ1-2; unclear D gene. CDR1 and CDR2 from the germline V gene are SGHAT and FQNNGV. The CDR3 loop spans 14 amino acids. V was pared by 3 bases and J by 7 bases, with 15 bases between. The CDR3 DNA follows: TGTGCCAGCAGCTTCCGTCGGACCCCGCCTGGCTACACCTTC. Translating gives CASSFRRTPPGYTF.

This clonotype was recorded at least ten times. CDR3 bases: TGCGCCAGCAGCCAAGAGAAGCGGAACACAGATACGCAGTATTTT. Protein product: CASSQEKRNTDTQYF. The chain combines TRBV4-1 with TRBJ2-3, with D possibly TRBD2 on 5 matching bases. CDR1 is MGHRA, CDR2 YSYEKL, per germline. The length of the CDR3 is 15 residues. The V end was cut by 0 bases, the J end by 2 bases, with 9 bases between.

This clonotype was counted ten times or more. V gene TRBV2 combines with J gene TRBJ1-1, with a possible D match to TRBD1 (6 bases). This CDR3 has 14 amino acids. Trimming removed 6 bases from V and 3 bases from J, with 14 bases in between. From germline, CDR1 is SNHLY and CDR2 FYNNEI. DNA of the CDR3: TGTGCCAGCAGAGCGGGGGCGGAGGACACTGAAGCTTTCTTT. Its protein is CASRAGAEDTEAFF. The whole variable domain, remainder taken from reference TRBV2 and TRBJ1-1, is EPEVTQTPSHQVTQMGQEVILRCVPISNHLYFYWYRQILGQKVEFLVSFYNNEISEKSEIFDDQFSVERPDGSNFTLKIRSTKLEDSAMYFCASRAGAEDTEAFFGQGTRLTVV.

This clonotype was recorded only once. V and J are TRBV2 and TRBJ1-4; the D gene is possibly TRBD1 (6 bases). This CDR3 is 17 amino acids long. The V end lost 6 bases, the J end lost 2 bases, and 19 bases lay between the germline ends. Germline CDR1 and CDR2: SNHLY and FYNNEI. The CDR3 protein is CASSDTGGAATNEKLFF. The CDR3 DNA is TGTGCCAGCAGCGACACGGGGGGGGCCGCCACTAATGAAAAACTGTTTTTT.

This clonotype was seen many times. V gene TRBV30 combines with J gene TRBJ1-1; D unclear. The ends were cut back, 3 bases at V and 5 bases at J, with 19 bases in the middle. CDR3 length equals 15 residues. Germline V lookup: CDR1 GTSNPN, CDR2 SVGIG (reference sequence). CDR3 sequence: CAWRPWGEGKTEAFF. In DNA form, the CDR3 reads TGTGCCTGGAGGCCATGGGGTGAAGGGAAAACTGAAGCTTTCTTT.

This clonotype occurred many times. V usage is TRBV12-3 or TRBV12-4 and J usage is TRBJ1-6; TRBD1 is a possible D gene (5 bases). This CDR3 comprises 15 residues. V dropped 1 base and J dropped 14 bases, with 18 bases sitting between them. The CDR3 nucleotides are TGTGCCAGCAGTTTAGAGGCCGGGGCCTTAGGGGCCCTCCACTTT. Translated, it gives CASSLEAGALGALHF.

This clonotype was seen once. The chain employs TRBV7-9 and TRBJ1-1; TRBD1 is a possible D gene (6 bases). This CDR3 is built from 13 residues. The germline V gene has CDR1 SEHNR and CDR2 FQNEAQ (reference sequence). V was trimmed by 8 bases and J by 6 bases, leaving 16 bases between them. CDR3 bases: TGTGCCAGCGCGGGGGGGCAGTTTTCTGAAGCTTTCTTT. Amino acids: CASAGGQFSEAFF.

The V call is TRBV5-1, the J call TRBJ2-3; 7 bases map to TRBD2. V was clipped by 2 bases and J by 3 bases; unmatched bases: 6. The CDR3 runs to 15 residues. Germline lookup yields CDR1 SGHRS and CDR2 YFSETQ. This chain's CDR3 is CASSLWEGGTDTQYF. The CDR3 DNA follows: TGCGCCAGCAGCTTATGGGAGGGTGGTACAGATACGCAGTATTTT.

This clonotype was recorded at least ten times. V usage is TRBV11-3 and J usage is TRBJ2-1, with 9 positions matching TRBD2. This CDR3 spans 18 amino acids. J was trimmed by 0 bases and V by 5 bases; bases with no gene match: 11. CDR1 is SGHNT, CDR2 YENEEA, per germline. In DNA form, the CDR3 reads TGTGCCAGCAGCCGTCGCTCTAGCGGGGCGAGCTCCTACAATGAGCAGTTCTTC. Protein product: CASSRRSSGASSYNEQFF.